A single sample is the source of the 4 T cell receptor beta chains below, sequenced in a study of regulatory T cells in long-lasting Graves disease. The time point is: persistent/refractory GD, antithyroid drugs over 5 years with positive TRAb. PBMCs provided the RNA from which the TCR library was made. CDR3 regions were amplified by Arm-PCR using iRepertoire HTBI primers to build TCR beta libraries. MiXCR was run by TCRdb on the multiplex PCR reads, yielding one entry per CDR3 protein. The sample has 310,000 or so distinct CDR3 sequences, more than 20% seen once. This specimen was peripheral blood mononuclear cells (PBMCs), taken when the disease was refractory, from a patient treated with antithyroid drugs. These TCRs come from a female donor with Graves disease.

The rearrangement joins TRBV4-1 to TRBJ2-4; 7 bases map to TRBD1. With 0 bases clipped from V and 12 bases from J, the junction kept 2 bases outside the gene matches. The CDR3 consists of 12 residues. Germline CDR1 MGHRA, CDR2 YSYEKL. Written as DNA, the CDR3 is TGCGCCAGCAGCCAAGACAGGGGGTATCAGTACTTC. This translates into CASSQDRGYQYF.

Only a few counts were recorded for this clonotype. V and J are TRBV6-1 and TRBJ1-4; 8 bases match TRBD1. This CDR3 comprises 12 residues. The J segment lost 8 bases and the V segment lost 8 bases, leaving 4 bases of the junction unmatched. Germline values: CDR1 MNHNS, CDR2 SASEGT. This CDR3 is CASGRQGEKLFF. DNA for the CDR3: TGTGCCAGCGGGCGACAGGGGGAAAAACTGTTTTTT.

The chain recombines TRBV6-5 with TRBJ1-6; possibly TRBD1 for D (5 bases). Germline V CDR1 and CDR2: MNHEY, SVGAGI. This CDR3 has 15 residues. Trimming cost V 0 bases and J 10 bases, with 13 bases left between them. The CDR3 DNA reads TGTGCCAGCAGTTACTCCGGGGACGGGGAATCACCCCTCCACTTT. Residues: CASSYSGDGESPLHF.

This clonotype was seen a handful of times. The V gene is TRBV7-2, the J gene TRBJ1-1; TRBD1 matches 8 bases. The V and J ends lost 4 bases and 1 base, in that order; junction bases with no gene match: 2. The CDR3 has 14 residues. Germline CDR1 is SGHTA and CDR2 is FQGNSA. The CDR3 region has the DNA TGTGCCAGCAGCTCACAGGGGGGGAACACTGAAGCTTTCTTT. Amino acids: CASSSQGGNTEAFF.